Sequencing of this T cell receptor (beta chain) was carried out in a study of T cells in Graves' hyperthyroidism and ophthalmopathy. Patients with ophthalmopathy all had a Clinical Activity Score of at least 3, a NOSPECS grade of at least 4 and duration under 3 months. Uncontrolled infections, other autoimmune diseases, pregnancy or lactation led to exclusion of patients. PBMCs were derived from under 13 ml fresh peripheral blood. The table lists this clonotype with many counts. The investigators amplified TCR beta CDR3 regions from RNA transcripts. In the first-round RT-PCR of the TCR CDR3, the HTBI primer set was used. TCRdb analysed the multiplex PCR reads with MiXCR anew, one entry per CDR3 protein. Of roughly 500,000 distinct CDR3 sequences in the sample, around 15% are singletons; the top ten hold about 31%. V was clipped by 7 bases and J by 0 bases; unmatched bases: 12. Germline CDR1 GTSNPN, CDR2 SVGIG (reference sequence). The CDR3 is made up of 16 amino acids.

Sequencing used blood. The chain is built from TRBV30 and TRBJ2-3; 8 nucleotides align to TRBD2. This sequence was found in a woman aged 25 to 39 with Graves' ophthalmopathy. The CDR3 DNA follows: TGTGCCTCAAGCGGGAGCCGCTTTTCTAGCACAGATACGCAGTATTTT. This encodes CASSGSRFSSTDTQYF. Looking up the rest from reference TRBV30 and TRBJ2-3 gives the full variable domain: SQTIHQWPATLVQPVGSPLSLECTVEGTSNPNLYWYRQAAGRGLQLLFYSVGIGQISSEVPQNLSASRPQDRQFILSSKKLLLSDSGFYLCASSGSRFSSTDTQYFGPGTRLTVL.